The rows below give T cell receptor beta chains drawn from one sample of a study of patients and donors after allogeneic stem cell transplantation. MiXCR, applied by TCRdb to the RT-PCR reads, yields one record per CDR3 protein. The sample has roughly 190,000 distinct CDR3 sequences, about 40% seen once; the top ten hold 25% to 35%. Sequencing was done on a sample of blood, either unsorted or a sorted T cell fraction (not recorded which). These receptors originate from a human donor who was either an allogeneic HSCT recipient or a stem cell or donor lymphocyte infusion donor (not recorded which). It is not recorded whose cells these are; they may come from a transplant donor. CDR3s include the opening cysteine and the closing phenylalanine or tryptophan. Fields, in order: clone size, D gene, V gene, J gene, CDR3 protein, CDR3 DNA. A D gene is named only where the DNA matches it firmly. Clone size is shown for a subset of rows, as once, few, many or a class of expanded clone.

few	-	TRBV12-3/TRBV12-4	TRBJ1-6	CASKRSYSPLHF	TGTGCCAGCAAACGGTCGTATTCACCCCTCCACTTT
few	-	TRBV24-1	TRBJ1-4	CATSDLWGKLFF	TGTGCCACCAGTGATTTGTGGGGAAAACTGTTTTTT
-	-	TRBV25-1	TRBJ1-1	CASSVNRPSEAFF	TGTGCCAGCAGCGTTAACAGGCCGTCCGAAGCTTTCTTT
few	-	TRBV25-1	TRBJ2-7	CASSEWGGGHEQYF	TGTGCCAGCAGTGAATGGGGAGGTGGCCACGAGCAGTACTTC
-	-	TRBV7-6	TRBJ2-1	CASSLKGRELYNEQFF	TGTGCCAGCAGCTTAAAAGGACGGGAGCTCTACAATGAGCAGTTCTTC
-	-	TRBV7-8	TRBJ2-3	CASSGRRLNTDTQYF	TGTGCCAGCAGCGGACGACGATTAAACACAGATACGCAGTATTTT
-	TRBD1	TRBV4-1	TRBJ1-1	CASSQRGGQGNTEAFF	TGCGCCAGCAGCCAAAGGGGCGGACAGGGGAACACTGAAGCTTTCTTT
many	-	TRBV3-1	TRBJ1-1	CASSPSKNTEAFF	TGTGCCAGCAGCCCAAGTAAGAACACTGAAGCTTTCTTT
few	-	TRBV28	TRBJ1-2	CASRSGVIYGYTF	TGTGCCAGCAGATCGGGTGTTATCTATGGCTACACCTTC
-	TRBD2	TRBV7-8	TRBJ2-1	CASSSTSGPSYNEQFF	TGTGCCAGCAGCTCAACTAGCGGACCCTCCTACAATGAGCAGTTCTTC
-	TRBD1	TRBV6-1	TRBJ1-1	CASSRDRVVVNTEAFF	TGTGCCAGCAGCCGCGACAGGGTGGTCGTGAACACTGAAGCTTTCTTT
-	-	TRBV19	TRBJ2-7	CASSNAGQTYEQYF	TGTGCCAGTAGCAACGCGGGGCAGACCTACGAGCAGTACTTC
-	-	TRBV9	TRBJ2-3	CASSSFGASTDTQYF	TGTGCCAGCAGCTCCTTTGGGGCGAGCACAGATACGCAGTATTTT
once	TRBD2	TRBV6-2/TRBV6-3	TRBJ2-1	CASTYGLAVRNEQFF	TGTGCCAGCACCTACGGACTAGCGGTCCGCAATGAGCAGTTCTTC
-	TRBD2	TRBV7-9	TRBJ2-7	CASSLVPAGDYEQYF	TGTGCCAGCAGCTTAGTTCCAGCGGGAGATTACGAGCAGTACTTC
-	-	TRBV6-5	TRBJ2-3	CASSYRTSTDTQYF	TGTGCCAGCAGTTATCGAACTAGCACAGATACGCAGTATTTT
few	TRBD1	TRBV5-1	TRBJ2-7	CASSEVGGIYEQYF	TGCGCCAGCAGCGAGGTAGGGGGCATCTACGAGCAGTACTTC
-	TRBD2	TRBV5-1	TRBJ2-1	CASRLAGVDNEQFF	TGCGCCAGCCGATTAGCGGGAGTTGACAATGAGCAGTTCTTC
-	-	TRBV7-6	TRBJ1-1	CASSLARGQAFF	TGTGCCAGCAGCTTAGCCCGGGGGCAGGCTTTCTTT
few	-	TRBV12-3/TRBV12-4	TRBJ2-2	CASSYPGSDLNTGELFF	TGTGCCAGCAGTTACCCGGGATCTGACCTGAACACCGGGGAGCTGTTTTTT
few	TRBD1	TRBV19	TRBJ1-5	CASSPTGTADQPQHF	TGTGCCAGTAGTCCAACCGGGACAGCGGATCAGCCCCAGCATTTT
-	TRBD2	TRBV27	TRBJ2-1	CASSLGALAGNYNEQFF	TGTGCCAGCAGTTTGGGAGCACTAGCGGGTAATTACAATGAGCAGTTCTTC
-	TRBD1	TRBV28	TRBJ1-2	CASSLPGTGLYGYTF	TGTGCCAGCAGTTTACCCGGGACAGGGCTCTATGGCTACACCTTC
-	-	TRBV20-1	TRBJ1-1	CSANIPNTEAFF	TGCAGTGCAAACATACCGAACACTGAAGCTTTCTTT
few	-	TRBV5-1	TRBJ1-1	CASSKNREKSGEAFF	TGCGCCAGCAGCAAGAACAGGGAAAAGAGCGGTGAAGCTTTCTTT
-	-	TRBV4-3	TRBJ1-2	CASSQDQRQISGYTF	TGCGCCAGCAGCCAAGATCAGCGGCAGATCAGTGGCTACACCTTC
-	-	TRBV6-1	TRBJ1-4	CASMNSAVINEKLFF	TGTGCCAGCATGAATTCCGCGGTCATAAATGAAAAACTGTTTTTT
-	-	TRBV4-1	TRBJ1-2	CASSHPGEGELYYGYTF	TGCGCCAGCAGCCACCCCGGGGAGGGCGAGTTGTACTATGGCTACACCTTC
once	-	TRBV6-5	TRBJ1-2	CASMGIQDAPNYGYTF	TGTGCCAGCATGGGAATCCAGGACGCCCCGAACTATGGCTACACCTTC
-	TRBD1	TRBV19	TRBJ1-1	CASTADRVAEAFF	TGTGCCAGTACCGCGGACAGGGTCGCTGAAGCTTTCTTT
-	-	TRBV9	TRBJ1-1	CASSVGEWMNTEAFF	TGTGCCAGCAGCGTAGGCGAGTGGATGAACACTGAAGCTTTCTTT
-	-	TRBV20-1	TRBJ1-1	CSARGLNMQAFF	TGCAGTGCTAGAGGGCTCAACATGCAAGCTTTCTTT
-	TRBD2	TRBV4-3	TRBJ2-1	CASSQEIAGGPLNEQFF	TGCGCCAGCAGCCAAGAAATAGCGGGAGGGCCTTTAAATGAGCAGTTCTTC
-	-	TRBV24-1	TRBJ2-2	CATSVGTDNTGELFF	TGTGCCACCAGTGTGGGGACGGACAACACCGGGGAGCTGTTTTTT
-	TRBD2	TRBV16	TRBJ2-7	CASSPPSGSSYEQYF	TGTGCCAGCAGCCCCCCTAGCGGGAGTTCCTACGAGCAGTACTTC
few	TRBD2	TRBV6-2/TRBV6-3	TRBJ2-3	CASSELAGEVDTQYF	TGTGCCAGCAGTGAACTAGCGGGAGAGGTCGATACGCAGTATTTT
once	-	TRBV19	TRBJ2-1	CASSIGLTSGYNEQFF	TGTGCCAGTAGTATAGGTCTGACTAGTGGATACAATGAGCAGTTCTTC
-	TRBD1	TRBV5-6	TRBJ1-1	CASSLAGTGMNTEAFF	TGTGCCAGCAGCTTGGCCGGGACAGGGATGAACACTGAAGCTTTCTTT
-	TRBD1	TRBV19	TRBJ1-5	CASSPIPGQINQPQHF	TGTGCCAGTAGTCCCATTCCGGGACAGATCAATCAGCCCCAGCATTTT
few	TRBD2	TRBV4-3	TRBJ2-5	CASSQDRGGGQETQYF	TGCGCCAGCAGCCAAGATCGGGGGGGCGGCCAAGAGACCCAGTACTTC
-	TRBD2	TRBV15	TRBJ2-7	CASGSGSNEQYF	TGTGCCAGCGGAAGCGGGAGTAACGAGCAGTACTTC
few	-	TRBV11-2	TRBJ1-1	CASSQRWVKNTGAFF	TGTGCCAGCAGCCAACGGTGGGTTAAGAACACTGGAGCTTTCTTT